This record looks at one T cell receptor beta chain sequence and its context. Its cognate antigen is unknown. These data originate in a study of chemoradiotherapy in HPV16-positive cancers. Study-wide points: The functional HPV-specific definition rests on just a couple of HPV16-positive patients.

The protocol was immunoSEQ multiplex PCR, while the TCRdb copy is restricted to in-frame clones and leaves out a portion. The repertoire holds about 19,000 clones, about four fifths seen once, with about 3.5% in the top ten. The TCR comes from a human donor with HPV-associated anogenital cancer. The input for sequencing was blood, taken from a patient who underwent chemoradiotherapy.

The CDR3 DNA is TGTGCCAGCTCACCAGGAGCGTCACAGGGATGGAACTATGGCTACACCTTC. Its protein is CASSPGASQGWNYGYTF. The chain joins TRBV18 to TRBJ1-2, with D perhaps matching TRBD1 (6 bases). V was shortened by 2 bases and J by 2 bases, with 18 bases between the two germline ends. Germline CDR1 reads KGHSH; CDR2 reads LQKENI. CDR3 length: 17 residues.